A selection of T cell receptor beta chains follows, all from one sample in a study of blood T cell repertoires in COVID-19. The table came from immunoSEQ multiplex PCR; TCRdb's copy has only in-frame clones and leaves some out. The data hold tens of thousands of clones, with roughly 72% observed a single time. The material sequenced was peripheral blood. The receptor set was obtained from a man between 60 and 75 years old with COVID-19, enrolled during active disease. The CDR3 runs from the conserved cysteine through the conserved F or W. D genes are given only for firm matches. Rows may omit the clone size; those that give it use once, few, many or a size class.

clone size	D gene	V gene	J gene	CDR3 DNA	CDR3 protein
.	TRBD1	TRBV7-9	TRBJ2-4	TGTGCCAGCAGCTACAGGGGAACGAACATTCAGTACTTC	CASSYRGTNIQYF
.	TRBD2	TRBV10-3	TRBJ2-3	TGTGCCATCCGGGCGGGGGGCACAGATACGCAGTATTTT	CAIRAGGTDTQYF
.	TRBD1	TRBV3-1/TRBV3-2	TRBJ2-7	TGTGCCAGCAGCCTACGGTCGGGACAGGGGCTCCACGAGCAGTACTTC	CASSLRSGQGLHEQYF
.	.	TRBV27	TRBJ1-2	TGTGCCAGCAGTGCAAGGAACAGGGCCGAGCCAAGGGGCTACACCTTC	CASSARNRAEPRGYTF
.	.	TRBV5-5	TRBJ2-7	TGTGCCAGCAGCTTGGCCACCGGGAGACTCTACGAGCAGTACTTC	CASSLATGRLYEQYF
few	.	TRBV19	TRBJ1-3	TGTGCCAGTAGTATTTGGACAGCCTCTGGAAACACCATGTATTTT	CASSIWTASGNTMYF
.	.	TRBV6-1	TRBJ2-7	TGTGCCAGCAGTGAAAACGGGGGACTCTACGAGCAGTACTTC	CASSENGGLYEQYF
once	.	TRBV5-1	TRBJ1-1	TGCGCCAGCACCATTCCTGGCACGGGGTTACCTGAAGCTTTCTTT	CASTIPGTGLPEAFF
few	.	TRBV7-2	TRBJ2-7	TGTGCCAGCAGCTTACACAGCAGGGTCTACGAGCAGTACTTC	CASSLHSRVYEQYF
.	.	TRBV5-1	TRBJ2-1	TGCGCCAGCAGCTTGGGAGCGAACAATGAGCAGTTCTTC	CASSLGANNEQFF
.	.	TRBV5-1	TRBJ2-5	TGCGCCAGCAGCCCTAACCCAGGGGAGACCCAGTACTTC	CASSPNPGETQYF
.	.	TRBV6-1	TRBJ1-5	TGTGCCAGCAGTGATCGCAGGGTAGTCCAGCCCCAGCATTTT	CASSDRRVVQPQHF
.	.	TRBV10-3	TRBJ2-7	TGTGCCCTCAGTAACGGAAGTAGCGGAATTTACGAGCAGTACTTC	CALSNGSSGIYEQYF
.	TRBD1	TRBV5-4	TRBJ2-3	TGTGCCAGCAGCTCTGGACAGGCCGCGCTTTGGGGGGATACGCAGTATTTT	CASSSGQAALWGDTQYF
.	TRBD1	TRBV6-1	TRBJ1-6	TGTGCCAGCAGTGAGAGGACAGGGCCCACTAATTCACCCCTCCACTTT	CASSERTGPTNSPLHF
.	.	TRBV28	TRBJ1-2	TGTGCCAGCACCCGGGGGGGTAGCTACGGCTACACCTTC	CASTRGGSYGYTF
few	.	TRBV7-2	TRBJ2-1	TGTGCCAGCAGCCTTAGCGGTAATGAGCAGTTCTTC	CASSLSGNEQFF